Listed here are 9 T cell receptor beta chains from one sample, sequenced in a study of control samples from healthy donors and cancer patients (TCRdb year 2020). The library relied on the immunoSEQ multiplex PCR assay. What TCRdb holds here is the immuneACCESS table cut down to in-frame rearrangements. Part of the clones is not present; checked against another copy, under half of the missing clones reflect an unresolved V gene, and the others are unexplained. Here the sample has about 82,000 clones; about 87% occur a single time. Roughly 20% of the sample is in the top ten clones. The material sequenced was blood. Receptors were obtained from a man aged 50 to 60 in good health.

The gene calls are TRBV6-1 and TRBJ2-5; the D is unclear. Germline V gene lookup returns CDR1 MNHNS and CDR2 SASEGT. V shed 1 base and J shed 0 bases, with 6 bases lying between them. The CDR3 runs 14 residues. The CDR3 sequence is CASSEGPYQETQYF. The DNA for the CDR3 is TGTGCCAGCAGTGAAGGGCCGTACCAAGAGACCCAGTACTTC.

The J gene is TRBJ2-7, the V gene TRBV18; no clear D. In germline, CDR1 is KGHSH, CDR2 LQKENI. This CDR3 has 13 residues. V gave up 4 bases and J gave up 1 base, with 8 bases separating them. The CDR3 sequence: CASSLSRSYEQYV. The CDR3 DNA follows: TGTGCCAGCTCACTTTCAAGGTCCTACGAGCAGTACGTC.

The chain links TRBV6-6 to TRBJ2-1; 8 bases map to TRBD1. The germline V gene has CDR1 MNHNY and CDR2 SVGAGI (reference sequence). The CDR3 has 13 amino acids. V was pared by 5 bases and J by 7 bases, with 4 bases of the junction left unmatched. The CDR3 bases are TGTGCCAGCAGTGGACAGGGAGAAAATGAGCAGTTCTTC. This sequence encodes CASSGQGENEQFF.

The rearrangement joins TRBV13 to TRBJ2-5; 8 bases match TRBD1. In germline, CDR1 is PRHDT, CDR2 FYEKMQ (reference sequence). This CDR3 has 15 amino acids. After removal of 4 bases from V and 1 base from J, the junction contained 5 bases not matched to a gene. CDR3 DNA sequence: TGTGCCAGCAGCTCCAGGGGGCAGATCCAAGAGACCCAGTACTTC. It codes for CASSSRGQIQETQYF. The full variable domain, with the rest looked up from reference TRBV13 and TRBJ2-5, is AAGVIQSPRHLIKEKRETATLKCYPIPRHDTVYWYQQGPGQDPQFLISFYEKMQSDKGSIPDRFSAQQFSDYHSELNMSSLELGDSALYFCASSSRGQIQETQYFGPGTRLLVL.

In this sample, this clone turned up once. The J gene is TRBJ1-2, the V gene TRBV15; a possible D gene is TRBD1 (6 bases). This CDR3 region has 15 residues. Germline CDR1 LNHNV, CDR2 YYDKDF (reference sequence). Trimming cost V 0 bases and J 4 bases, with 12 bases left between them. The chain's CDR3 is CATSRDPGQLYGYTF. Here the CDR3 DNA reads TGTGCCACCAGCAGAGATCCCGGACAGCTCTATGGCTACACCTTC.

CDR3 DNA: TGTGCCAGCAGCTTACAACGGACAGCGAACTATGGCTACACCTTC. Its translation is CASSLQRTANYGYTF. V gene TRBV7-2 combines with J gene TRBJ1-2, with a tentative D call TRBD1 (6 bases). The CDR3 covers 15 residues. Germline loops: CDR1 SGHTA, CDR2 FQGNSA. V shed 2 bases and J shed 2 bases, with 12 bases lying between them.

This sequence joins TRBV9 and TRBJ2-1; weak D call: TRBD2 (7 bases). The length of the CDR3 is 16 residues. Germline CDR1 SGDLS, CDR2 YYNGEE. The V end was cut by 2 bases, the J end by 7 bases, with 19 bases between. CDR3 nucleotides: TGTGCCAGCAGCGTCGGGGGGCTAGCGGTCGGTAATGAGCAGTTCTTC. It encodes CASSVGGLAVGNEQFF.

There are a few counts of this clone. The identical CDR3 is also encoded by other nucleotide sequences in the sample. The chain employs TRBV27 and TRBJ1-2, with 8 bases identical to TRBD1. Germline CDR1 MNHEY, CDR2 SMNVEV (reference sequence). The CDR3 covers 15 residues. Trimming cost V 5 bases and J 1 base; bases outside gene matches: 6. The CDR3 DNA is TGTGCCAGCAGTCTGACAGGGGCTGGTAACTATGGCTACACCTTC. Protein: CASSLTGAGNYGYTF.

The chain recombines TRBV11-2 with TRBJ1-1; the D gene is possibly TRBD1 (5 bases). Germline V CDR1 and CDR2: SGHAT, FQNNGV. The CDR3 extends over 12 amino acids. Trimming removed 5 bases from V and 4 bases from J, with 8 bases in between. CDR3 sequence reads: CASSRGGTEAFF. CDR3 bases: TGTGCCAGCAGCCGGGGGGGCACTGAAGCTTTCTTT.